The 20 T cell receptor beta chains listed next were all sequenced from one sample in a study of PD-L1 blockade in urothelial cancer. TCRdb's table, derived via immunoSEQ multiplex PCR, lists solely in-frame clones and lacks some. Of tens of thousands of clones in the sample, about 68% were seen once. Time point denoted: pretreatment peripheral blood. This specimen was PBMCs, taken around atezolizumab (anti-PD-L1) treatment. The origin of the receptors is a man between 65 and 85 years old with urothelial cancer.

The V gene is TRBV30, the J gene TRBJ2-6, with TRBD1 identical over 7 bases. CDR3 size: 14 residues. Germline CDR1 is GTSNPN and CDR2 is SVGIG (reference sequence). V lost 3 bases, J lost 4 bases, and 3 bases stayed unmatched. The CDR3 region has the DNA TGTGCCTGGAGCAGGGGGTCGGGGGCCAACGTCCTGACTTTC. Its translation: CAWSRGSGANVLTF.

The chain carries TRBV5-1 and TRBJ2-1; D gene uncertain. The germline CDR1 and CDR2 sequences are SGHRS and YFSETQ. V lost 0 bases and J lost 2, with 12 bases in between. The CDR3 is 16 amino acids. The CDR3 nucleotides read TGCGCCAGCAGCTTGGTTGGCGGCGGTACCTACAATGAGCAGTTCTTC. This translates into CASSLVGGGTYNEQFF.

V usage is TRBV7-3 and J usage is TRBJ2-1, with 9 bases fitting TRBD2. Germline V gene data show CDR1 as SGHTA and CDR2 as FQGTGA. Trimming cost V 5 bases and J 3 bases; bases outside gene matches: 8. The CDR3 consists of 16 residues. CDR3 loop: CASSPRGLANYNEQFF. The CDR3 bases are TGTGCCAGCAGCCCCAGGGGACTAGCTAACTACAATGAGCAGTTCTTC.

V gene TRBV7-3 combines with J gene TRBJ2-1; perhaps TRBD2 as D (5 bases). The germline V and J ends were trimmed by 5 bases and 6 bases, with 20 bases remaining between them. Germline V lookup: CDR1 SGHTA, CDR2 FQGTGA. The CDR3 is 16 amino acids. This CDR3 is CASSAGSPTPLNEQFF. CDR3 sequence (DNA): TGTGCCAGCAGCGCTGGGAGTCCCACTCCGCTCAATGAGCAGTTCTTC.

V and J are TRBV29-1 and TRBJ2-7; 9 positions agree with TRBD1. Losses at the gene ends were 4 bases for V and 6 bases for J; bases not matched to a gene: 7. Germline loops: CDR1 SQVTM, CDR2 ANQGSEA. The CDR3 sequence is 13 residues long. CDR3 DNA: TGCAGCGTTGCTCCGGGACAGGGAGGCGAGCAGTACTTC. This codes for CSVAPGQGGEQYF.

This clone came up a few times. The chain uses TRBV30 and TRBJ1-2; 8 positions agree with TRBD1. The CDR3 is 13 amino acids. The germline V gene has CDR1 GTSNPN and CDR2 SVGIG (reference sequence). The V and J ends lost 5 bases and 0 bases, in that order; junction bases with no gene match: 2. The DNA of the CDR3 is TGTGCCTGGGGACAGGGAGCTAACTATGGCTACACCTTC. This encodes CAWGQGANYGYTF.

This clone is a singleton in its sample. The chain joins TRBV9 to TRBJ2-5; possible D gene TRBD1, 5 bases. The V end lost 0 bases, the J end lost 5 bases, and 8 bases lay between the germline ends. The germline V gene encodes CDR1 SGDLS and CDR2 YYNGEE. The CDR3 contains 13 residues. CDR3 sequence: CASSVGGLETQYF. Written as DNA, the CDR3 is TGTGCCAGCAGCGTAGGGGGCCTTGAGACCCAGTACTTC.

The CDR3 sequence: CASRSDAEQYF. CDR3 nucleotide sequence: TGTGCCAGCAGGTCCGATGCGGAGCAGTACTTC. The V gene is TRBV7-8, the J gene TRBJ2-7; D remains ambiguous. Germline V gene data show CDR1 as SGHVS and CDR2 as FQNEAQ. The CDR3 length is 11 residues. V was pared by 6 bases and J by 7 bases, with 10 bases between. The full variable domain, with the rest looked up from reference TRBV7-8 and TRBJ2-7, is GAGVSQSPRYKVAKRGQDVALRCDPISGHVSLFWYQQALGQGPEFLTYFQNEAQLDKSGLPSDRFFAERPEGSVSTLKIQRTQQEDSAVYLCASRSDAEQYFGPGTRLTVT.

The chain combines TRBV11-3 with TRBJ2-5; 8 bases line up with TRBD2. The ends lost 1 base at V and 2 bases at J; junction bases unmatched: 0. Germline loops: CDR1 SGHNT, CDR2 YENEEA. This CDR3 spans 14 amino acids. CDR3 loop: CASSLAGGQETQYF. The CDR3 nucleotides read TGTGCCAGCAGCTTAGCGGGAGGGCAAGAGACCCAGTACTTC.

V and J are TRBV5-4 and TRBJ2-1, with 12 nucleotides matching TRBD2. This CDR3 comprises 16 residues. The germline V gene has CDR1 SGHNT and CDR2 YYREEE (reference sequence). V was pared by 2 bases and J by 14 bases, with 14 bases of the junction left unmatched. CDR3: CASSLTSGGPEAEEFF. The CDR3 DNA sequence: TGTGCCAGCAGCTTAACTAGCGGGGGGCCAGAAGCGGAGGAGTTCTTC.

The rearrangement uses TRBV28 and TRBJ2-1; 10 bases fit TRBD2. Germline V lookup: CDR1 MDHEN, CDR2 SYDVKM. This CDR3 comprises 16 residues. After removal of 4 bases from V and 4 bases from J, the junction contained 7 bases not matched to a gene. The CDR3 DNA follows: TGTGCCAGCAGTTCCCCGCGAGCGGGAGGGTACAATGAGCAGTTCTTC. Protein product: CASSSPRAGGYNEQFF.

The chain links TRBV6-1 to TRBJ1-6; 8 bases are shared with TRBD1. This CDR3 has 15 amino acids. Germline V CDR1 and CDR2: MNHNS, SASEGT. Trimming at V came to 6 bases and at J to 7 bases, leaving 8 bases not matched to a gene. The chain's CDR3 is CASRRGTGENSPLHF. In DNA form, the CDR3 reads TGTGCCAGCAGAAGAGGGACAGGCGAAAATTCACCCCTCCACTTT.

As regards this clone: The same CDR3 is also encoded by other DNA sequences in this sample. This sequence joins TRBV7-2 and TRBJ2-5, with TRBD1 as a possible D gene (6 bases). V shed 2 bases and J shed 2 bases, with 15 bases lying between them. The CDR3 has 16 amino acids. CDR1 and CDR2 from the germline V gene are SGHTA and FQGNSA. The CDR3 loop reads CASSLFGGGIQETQYF. DNA for the CDR3: TGTGCCAGCAGCTTATTTGGGGGCGGCATTCAAGAGACCCAGTACTTC.

The chain's CDR3 is CASSLWTSGSYEQYF. The CDR3 DNA is TGTGCCAGCAGCCTATGGACTAGCGGGTCCTACGAGCAGTACTTC. The rearrangement uses TRBV7-2 and TRBJ2-7; 11 bases match TRBD2. After removal of 5 bases from V and 1 base from J, the junction contained 4 bases not matched to a gene. The germline V gene has CDR1 SGHTA and CDR2 FQGNSA. CDR3 length: 15 residues.

Comment on this clone: Within the sample, other DNA sequences also encode this same CDR3. The chain couples TRBV4-2 to TRBJ2-5; 7 positions match TRBD1. Losses at the gene ends were 5 bases for V and 1 base for J; bases not matched to a gene: 1. CDR3 length: 13 amino acids. CDR1 is LGHNA, CDR2 YNFKEQ, per germline. Written as DNA, the CDR3 is TGTGCCAGCAGCAGGGGGCTCCAAGAGACCCAGTACTTC. It codes for CASSRGLQETQYF.

The chain employs TRBV11-3 and TRBJ1-4; no clear D gene. The CDR3 spans 14 residues. V lost 0 bases, J lost 11 bases, and 13 bases lay in between. Germline V gives CDR1 SGHNT, CDR2 YENEEA. In nucleotides, the CDR3 is TGTGCCAGCAGCTTAGATGTCGAGGGTGAGAAACTGTTTTTT. Translating gives CASSLDVEGEKLFF.

The chain employs TRBV13 and TRBJ2-7; 8 bases are shared with TRBD2. The V and J ends lost 4 bases and 5 bases, in that order; junction bases with no gene match: 7. There are 14 residues in the CDR3. CDR1 is PRHDT and CDR2 is FYEKMQ in the germline V gene (reference sequence). The CDR3 region is CASSSVTGGNEQYF. Written as DNA, the CDR3 is TGTGCCAGCAGCTCCGTGACGGGAGGGAACGAGCAGTACTTC.

The CDR3 spells CASSLRQGSLNTEAFF. As DNA, the CDR3 is TGCGCCAGCAGCTTGAGACAGGGGAGTTTGAACACTGAAGCTTTCTTT. This rearrangement joins TRBV5-1 to TRBJ1-1, with 8 bases lining up with TRBD1. The CDR3 is made up of 16 amino acids. Trimming took 1 base from V and 0 from J; bases not matched to a gene: 5. From germline, CDR1 is SGHRS and CDR2 YFSETQ.

The chain has TRBV4-3 and TRBJ2-1, with D unclear. Trimming removed 0 bases from V and 0 bases from J, with 6 bases in between. The germline V gene has CDR1 LGHNA and CDR2 YSLEER. This CDR3 has 15 amino acids. The CDR3 region is CASSQDKRSYNEQFF. The DNA for the CDR3 is TGCGCCAGCAGCCAAGATAAGCGCTCCTACAATGAGCAGTTCTTC.

The chain has TRBV10-2 and TRBJ1-5, with a weak D call TRBD1 (6 bases). CDR1 is WSHSY and CDR2 is SAAADI in the germline V gene. This CDR3 is built from 17 residues. V was cut by 10 bases and J by 0 bases, with 22 bases left in between. CDR3 DNA sequence: TGCGCCACCGCCCAGCAGGGGATAGGCGGTAGCAATCAGCCCCAGCATTTT. This translates into CATAQQGIGGSNQPQHF.